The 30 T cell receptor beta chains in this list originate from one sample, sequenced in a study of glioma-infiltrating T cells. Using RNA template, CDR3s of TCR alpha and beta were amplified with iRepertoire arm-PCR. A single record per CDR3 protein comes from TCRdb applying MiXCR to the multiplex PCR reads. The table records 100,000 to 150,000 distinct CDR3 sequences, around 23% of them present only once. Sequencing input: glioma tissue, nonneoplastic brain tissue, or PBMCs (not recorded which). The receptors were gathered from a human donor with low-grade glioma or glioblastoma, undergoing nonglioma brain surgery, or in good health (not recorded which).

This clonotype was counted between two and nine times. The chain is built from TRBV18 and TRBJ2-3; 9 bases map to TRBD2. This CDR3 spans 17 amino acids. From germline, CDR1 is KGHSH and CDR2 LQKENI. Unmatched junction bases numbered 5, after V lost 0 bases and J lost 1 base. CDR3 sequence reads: CASSPPLVAGGTDTQYF. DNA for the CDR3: TGTGCCAGCTCACCACCATTGGTAGCGGGGGGCACAGATACGCAGTATTTT.

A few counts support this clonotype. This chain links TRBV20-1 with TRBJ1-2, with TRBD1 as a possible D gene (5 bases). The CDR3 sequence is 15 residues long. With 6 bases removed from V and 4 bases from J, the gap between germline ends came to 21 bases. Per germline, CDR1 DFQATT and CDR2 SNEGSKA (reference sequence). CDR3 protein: CSARSLGAASYGYTF. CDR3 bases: TGCAGTGCAAGATCCCTCGGGGCGGCTTCCTATGGCTACACCTTC.

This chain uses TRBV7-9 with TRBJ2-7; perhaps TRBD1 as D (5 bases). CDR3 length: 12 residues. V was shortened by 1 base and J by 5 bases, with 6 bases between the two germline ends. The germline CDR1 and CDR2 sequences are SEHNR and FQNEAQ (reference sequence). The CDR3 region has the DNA TGTGCCAGCAGCTTAGACAGGAACGAGCAGTACGTC. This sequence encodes CASSLDRNEQYV.

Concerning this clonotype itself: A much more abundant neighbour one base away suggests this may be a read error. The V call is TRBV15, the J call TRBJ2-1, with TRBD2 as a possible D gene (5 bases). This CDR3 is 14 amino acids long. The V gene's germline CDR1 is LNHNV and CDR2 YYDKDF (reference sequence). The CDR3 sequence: CATSRRGRGNKQFF. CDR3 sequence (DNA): TGTGCCACCAGCAGACGCGGGCGAGGCAATAAGCAGTTCTTC.

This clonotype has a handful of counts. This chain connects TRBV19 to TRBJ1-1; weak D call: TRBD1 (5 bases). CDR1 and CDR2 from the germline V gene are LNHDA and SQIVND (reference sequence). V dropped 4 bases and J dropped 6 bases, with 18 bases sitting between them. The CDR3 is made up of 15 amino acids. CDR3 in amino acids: CASSTLGEGSPEAFF. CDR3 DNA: TGTGCCAGTAGTACCCTAGGGGAGGGGAGTCCTGAAGCTTTCTTT. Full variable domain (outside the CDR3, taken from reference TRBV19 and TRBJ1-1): DGGITQSPKYLFRKEGQNVTLSCEQNLNHDAMYWYRQDPGQGLRLIYYSQIVNDFQKGDIAEGYSVSREKKESFPLTVTSAQKNPTAFYLCASSTLGEGSPEAFFGQGTRLTVV.

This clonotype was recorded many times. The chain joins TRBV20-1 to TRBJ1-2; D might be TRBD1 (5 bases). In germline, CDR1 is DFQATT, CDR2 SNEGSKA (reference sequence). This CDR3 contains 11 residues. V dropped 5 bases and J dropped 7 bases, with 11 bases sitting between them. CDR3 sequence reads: CSALQGGGYTF. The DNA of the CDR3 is TGCAGTGCTCTCCAGGGCGGTGGCTACACCTTC.

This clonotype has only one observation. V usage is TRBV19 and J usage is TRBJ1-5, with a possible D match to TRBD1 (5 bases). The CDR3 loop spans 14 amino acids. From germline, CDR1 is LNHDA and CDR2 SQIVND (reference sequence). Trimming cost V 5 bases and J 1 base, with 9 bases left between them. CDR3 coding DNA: TGTGCCAGTAGTGGGACGAGGAGCAATCAGCCCCAGCATTTT. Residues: CASSGTRSNQPQHF.

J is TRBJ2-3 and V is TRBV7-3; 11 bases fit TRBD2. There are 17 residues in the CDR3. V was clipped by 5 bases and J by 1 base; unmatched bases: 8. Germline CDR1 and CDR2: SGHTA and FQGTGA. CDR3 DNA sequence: TGTGCCAGCAGCCAGGTCGGGGGACTAGCGGGCACAGATACGCAGTATTTT. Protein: CASSQVGGLAGTDTQYF.

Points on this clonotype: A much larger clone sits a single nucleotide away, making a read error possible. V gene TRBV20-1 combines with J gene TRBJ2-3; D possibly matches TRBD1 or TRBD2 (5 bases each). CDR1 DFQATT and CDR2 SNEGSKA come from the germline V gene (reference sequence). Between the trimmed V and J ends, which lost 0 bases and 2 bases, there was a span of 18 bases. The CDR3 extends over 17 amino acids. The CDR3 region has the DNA TGCAGTGCTAGAGAAAGGATGTGGGGACCACTCACAGATACGCAGTATTTT. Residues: CSARERMWGPLTDTQYF.

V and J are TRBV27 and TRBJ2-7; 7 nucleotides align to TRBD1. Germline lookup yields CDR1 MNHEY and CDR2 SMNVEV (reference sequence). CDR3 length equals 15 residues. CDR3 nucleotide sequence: TGTGCCAGCAGTCGCAACAGGGGAACCCAGTACGAGCAGAACGTC. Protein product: CASSRNRGTQYEQNV.

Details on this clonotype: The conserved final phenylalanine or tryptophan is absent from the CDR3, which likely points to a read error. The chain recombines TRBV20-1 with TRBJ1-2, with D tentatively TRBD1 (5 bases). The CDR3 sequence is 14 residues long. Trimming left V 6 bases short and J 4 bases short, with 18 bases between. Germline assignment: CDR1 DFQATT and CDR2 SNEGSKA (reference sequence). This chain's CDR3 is CSAVSLTRVYGYTL. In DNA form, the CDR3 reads TGCAGTGCCGTTTCTCTTACCAGGGTCTATGGCTACACCCTC.

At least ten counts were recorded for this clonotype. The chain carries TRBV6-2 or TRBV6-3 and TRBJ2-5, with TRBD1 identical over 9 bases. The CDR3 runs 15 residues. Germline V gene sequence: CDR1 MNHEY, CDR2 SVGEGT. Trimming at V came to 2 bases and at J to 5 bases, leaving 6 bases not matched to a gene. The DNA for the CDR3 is TGTGCCAGCAGTTACGGGACAGGGATTCGGGAGACCCAGTACTTC. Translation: CASSYGTGIRETQYF.

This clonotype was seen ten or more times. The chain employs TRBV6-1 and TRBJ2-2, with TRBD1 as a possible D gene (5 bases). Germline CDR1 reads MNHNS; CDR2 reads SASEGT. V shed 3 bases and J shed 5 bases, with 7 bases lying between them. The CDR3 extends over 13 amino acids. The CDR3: CASSETETGELFF. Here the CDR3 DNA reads TGTGCCAGCAGTGAGACAGAAACCGGGGAGCTGTTTTTT.

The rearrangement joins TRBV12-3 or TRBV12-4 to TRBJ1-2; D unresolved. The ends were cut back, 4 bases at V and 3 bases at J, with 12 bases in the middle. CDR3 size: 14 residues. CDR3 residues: CASSSPYDDYGYTF. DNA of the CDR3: TGTGCCAGCAGTTCCCCCTATGACGACTATGGCTACACCTTC.

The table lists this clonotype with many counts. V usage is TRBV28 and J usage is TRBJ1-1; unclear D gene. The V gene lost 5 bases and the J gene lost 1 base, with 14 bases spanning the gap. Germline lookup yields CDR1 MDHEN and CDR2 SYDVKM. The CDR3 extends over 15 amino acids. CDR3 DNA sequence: TGTGCCAGCAGTCCATCAGCCGCCCCGAACACTGAAGCTTTCTTT. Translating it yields CASSPSAAPNTEAFF.

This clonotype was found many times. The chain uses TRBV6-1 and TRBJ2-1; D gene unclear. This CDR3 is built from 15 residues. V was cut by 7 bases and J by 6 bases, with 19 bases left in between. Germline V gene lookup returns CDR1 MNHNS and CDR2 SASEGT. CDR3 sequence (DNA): TGTGCCAGCACCGAGTGGAGCCTGATCCCCAATGAGCAGTTCTTC. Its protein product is CASTEWSLIPNEQFF.

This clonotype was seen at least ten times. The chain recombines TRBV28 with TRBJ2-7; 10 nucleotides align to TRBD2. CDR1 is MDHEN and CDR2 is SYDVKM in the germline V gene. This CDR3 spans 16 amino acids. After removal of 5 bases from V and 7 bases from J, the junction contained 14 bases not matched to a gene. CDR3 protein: CASSPTGSGGASEQYV. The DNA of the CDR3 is TGTGCCAGCAGTCCTACTGGCAGCGGGGGGGCTTCTGAGCAGTACGTC.

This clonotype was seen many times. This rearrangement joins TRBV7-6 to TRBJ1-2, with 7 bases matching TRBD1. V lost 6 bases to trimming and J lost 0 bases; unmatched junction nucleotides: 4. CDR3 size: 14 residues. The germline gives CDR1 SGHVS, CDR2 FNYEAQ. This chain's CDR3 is CASSPDRANYGYTF. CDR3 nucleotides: TGTGCCAGCAGTCCTGACAGGGCTAACTATGGCTACACCTTC.

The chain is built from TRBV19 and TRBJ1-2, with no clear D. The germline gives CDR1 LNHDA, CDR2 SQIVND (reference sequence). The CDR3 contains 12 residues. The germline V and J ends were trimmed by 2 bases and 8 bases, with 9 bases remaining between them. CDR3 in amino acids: CASSIQVGGYTF. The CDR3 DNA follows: TGTGCCAGTAGTATACAGGTGGGCGGCTACACCTTC.

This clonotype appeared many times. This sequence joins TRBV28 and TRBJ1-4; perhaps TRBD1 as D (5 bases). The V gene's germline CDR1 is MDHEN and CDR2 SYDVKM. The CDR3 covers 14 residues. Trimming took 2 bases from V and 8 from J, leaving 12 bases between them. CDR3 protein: CASSLPQGREKLFF. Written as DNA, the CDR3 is TGTGCCAGCAGTTTACCGCAGGGTAGGGAAAAACTGTTTTTT. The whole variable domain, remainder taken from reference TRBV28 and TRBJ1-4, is DVKVTQSSRYLVKRTGEKVFLECVQDMDHENMFWYRQDPGLGLRLIYFSYDVKMKEKGDIPEGYSVSREKKERFSLILESASTNQTSMYLCASSLPQGREKLFFGSGTQLSVL.

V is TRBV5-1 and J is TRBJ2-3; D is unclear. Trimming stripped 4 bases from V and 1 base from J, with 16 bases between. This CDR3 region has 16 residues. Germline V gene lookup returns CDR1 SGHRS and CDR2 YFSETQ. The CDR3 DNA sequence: TGCGCCAGCAGCCAAGTGGAAGGTTTTGGCACAGATACGCAGTATTTT. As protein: CASSQVEGFGTDTQYF.

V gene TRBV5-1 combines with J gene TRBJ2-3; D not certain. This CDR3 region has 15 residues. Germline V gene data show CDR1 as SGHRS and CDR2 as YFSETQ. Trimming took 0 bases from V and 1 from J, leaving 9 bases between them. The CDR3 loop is CASSLDPPRTDTQYF. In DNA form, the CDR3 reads TGCGCCAGCAGCTTGGATCCCCCCCGCACAGATACGCAGTATTTT.

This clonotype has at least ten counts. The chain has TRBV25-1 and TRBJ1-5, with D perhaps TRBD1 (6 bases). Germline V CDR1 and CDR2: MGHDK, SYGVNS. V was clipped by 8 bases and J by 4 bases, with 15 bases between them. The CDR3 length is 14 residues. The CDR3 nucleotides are TGTGCCAGCTGGTGGGGGCCGTGGAATCAGCCCCAGCATTTT. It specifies CASWWGPWNQPQHF.

CDR3 in DNA: TGTGCCAGCAGTGAATGGGGGGGGGCCGGAGAGACCCAGTACTTC. It is translated as CASSEWGGAGETQYF. The chain links TRBV25-1 to TRBJ2-5, with D perhaps matching TRBD2 (7 bases). V lost 1 base to trimming and J lost 4 bases, with 13 bases between them. The CDR3 is 15 residues long. The germline V gene encodes CDR1 MGHDK and CDR2 SYGVNS.

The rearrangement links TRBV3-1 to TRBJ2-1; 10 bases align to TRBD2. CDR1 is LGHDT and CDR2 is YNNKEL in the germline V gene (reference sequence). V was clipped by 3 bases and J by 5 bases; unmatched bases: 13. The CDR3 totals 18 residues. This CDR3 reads CASSQGGVAGGHNNEQFF. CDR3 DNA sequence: TGTGCCAGCAGCCAGGGGGGAGTAGCGGGGGGCCACAACAATGAGCAGTTCTTC.

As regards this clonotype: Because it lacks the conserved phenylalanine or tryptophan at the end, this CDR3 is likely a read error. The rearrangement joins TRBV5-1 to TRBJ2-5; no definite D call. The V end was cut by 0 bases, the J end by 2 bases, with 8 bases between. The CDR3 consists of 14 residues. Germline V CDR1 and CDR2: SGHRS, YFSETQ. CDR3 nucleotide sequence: TGCGCCAGCAGCTTGGGGGTAGGGCAAGAGACCCAGTACCTC. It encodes CASSLGVGQETQYL.

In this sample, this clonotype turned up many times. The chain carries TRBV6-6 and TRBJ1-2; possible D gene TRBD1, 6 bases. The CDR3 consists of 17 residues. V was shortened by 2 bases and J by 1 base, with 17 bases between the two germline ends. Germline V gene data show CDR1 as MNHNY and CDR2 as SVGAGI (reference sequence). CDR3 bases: TGTGCCAGCAGTTACCCGGATATGGGGGGACATAACTATGGCTACACCTTC. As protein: CASSYPDMGGHNYGYTF.

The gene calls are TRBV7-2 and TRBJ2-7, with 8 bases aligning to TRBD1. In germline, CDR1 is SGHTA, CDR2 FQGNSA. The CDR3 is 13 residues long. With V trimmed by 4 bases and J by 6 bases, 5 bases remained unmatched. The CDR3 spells CASSSLTGVEQYV. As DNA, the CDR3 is TGTGCCAGCAGCTCCCTGACAGGGGTCGAGCAGTACGTC.

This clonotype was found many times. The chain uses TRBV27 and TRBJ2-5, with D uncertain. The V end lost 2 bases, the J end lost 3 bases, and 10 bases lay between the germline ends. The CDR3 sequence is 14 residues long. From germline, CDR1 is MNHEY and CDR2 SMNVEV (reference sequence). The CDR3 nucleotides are TGTGCCAGCAGTTTAGGCAGAATAAAAGAGACCCAGTACTTC. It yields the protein CASSLGRIKETQYF.

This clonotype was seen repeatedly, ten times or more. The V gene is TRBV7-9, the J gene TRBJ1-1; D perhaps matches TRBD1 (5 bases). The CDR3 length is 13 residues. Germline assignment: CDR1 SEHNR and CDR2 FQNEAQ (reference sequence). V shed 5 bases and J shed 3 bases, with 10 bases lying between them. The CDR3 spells CASSPTGDTEAFF. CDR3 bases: TGTGCCAGCAGCCCTACGGGGGACACTGAAGCTTTCTTT.